This TCR beta chain came from a study of shared clonotypes between healthy human individuals. The quantity of DNA used in unsorted PBMC replicate PCRs was approximately 270 ng, corresponding to 30,000 to 35,000 T cell genomes. This table comes from immunoSEQ multiplex PCR, and its TCRdb copy is limited to in-frame clones, with some not included. In the table there are a few hundred thousand clones, 70% to 80% of which are singletons. Trimming stripped 4 bases from V and 4 bases from J, with 16 bases between. This CDR3 is built from 14 residues. CDR1 is SQVTM, CDR2 ANQGSEA, per germline. Sequenced: PBMCs. The chain links TRBV29-1 to TRBJ2-5; weak D call: TRBD1 (6 bases). This clonotype was obtained from a woman aged 40-49 years in good health. Some clones in this sample may be carry-over from other donors' samples. The CDR3 nucleotides read TGCAGCGTTGCCCTCTCACAGGGTGGAGAGACCCAGTACTTC. This codes for CSVALSQGGETQYF.